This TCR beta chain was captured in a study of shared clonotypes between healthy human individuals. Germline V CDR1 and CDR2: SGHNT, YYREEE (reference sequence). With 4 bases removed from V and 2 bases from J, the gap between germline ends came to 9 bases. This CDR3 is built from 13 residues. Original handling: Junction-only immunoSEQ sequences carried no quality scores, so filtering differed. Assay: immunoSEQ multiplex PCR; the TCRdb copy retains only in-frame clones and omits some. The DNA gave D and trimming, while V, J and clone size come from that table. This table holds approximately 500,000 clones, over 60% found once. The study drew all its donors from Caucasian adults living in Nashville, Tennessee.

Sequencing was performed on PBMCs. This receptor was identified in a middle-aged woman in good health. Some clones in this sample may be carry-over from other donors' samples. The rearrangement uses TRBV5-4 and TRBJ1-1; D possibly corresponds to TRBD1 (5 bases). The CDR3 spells CASSIQGNTEAFF. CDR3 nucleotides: TGTGCCAGCAGCATCCAGGGTAACACTGAAGCTTTCTTT.